This T cell receptor (beta chain) was recovered during a study of cytomegalovirus exposure and HLA in healthy donors. Broader study findings: Looking again later, the authors saw that most CMV-associated TCR beta chains seemed HLA-restricted.

Remarks on this clone: Its specificity is unknown.

PCR primers comprised 60 Vbeta and 13 Jbeta primers. This table comes from immunoSEQ multiplex PCR, and its TCRdb copy is limited to in-frame clones, with some not included. The sample has over 80,000 clones; the top ten hold less than 7%. The germline CDR1 and CDR2 sequences are MNHEY and SMNVEV (reference sequence). The length of the CDR3 is 16 residues. The V gene end was trimmed by 5 bases and the J gene end by 6 bases; junction bases not matched to a gene: 9. This TCR was sampled from a girl aged 10 to 17 in good health and CMV-seropositive. The sample comprised PBMCs. V and J are TRBV27 and TRBJ2-3, with TRBD2 matching over 12 bases. CDR3 sequence reads: CASSHLAGGLGDTQYF. The CDR3 DNA reads as TGTGCCAGCAGTCACCTAGCGGGGGGGTTGGGGGATACGCAGTATTTT.